This TCR beta chain was obtained from a study of CD8 T cells in Susac syndrome. With random hexamers, roughly 0.45 to 1 ug RNA was reverse transcribed. The authors amplified TCR beta CDR3 across 54 Vbeta and 13 Jbeta using immunoSEQ multiplex PCR. TCRdb ran MiXCR on the immunoSEQ multiplex PCR reads and lists one entry per CDR3 protein. The sample lists some 200,000 distinct CDR3 sequences; 90% to 95% were seen once. The CDR3 covers 12 residues. V shed 0 bases and J 7 bases; nucleotides not matched to a gene: 2. Germline CDR1 GTSNPN, CDR2 SVGIG (reference sequence). CD8+ and CD4+ blood T cells underwent TCR beta sequencing. Included as multiple sclerosis controls were treatment-naive patients who had stable or active relapsing-remitting disease. TEMRA cells underwent FACS enrichment and CD8+ and CD4+ T cells underwent negative isolation.

Sequencing was carried out using CD4+ T cells from PBMCs. The receptor was derived from a human donor with multiple sclerosis. This sequence joins TRBV30 and TRBJ1-2; 7 nucleotides align to TRBD1. CDR3 in amino acids: CAWSVDRAGYTF. The CDR3 nucleotides read TGTGCCTGGAGTGTCGACAGGGCTGGCTACACCTTC. Drawing the rest from reference TRBV30 and TRBJ1-2, the complete variable domain is SQTIHQWPATLVQPVGSPLSLECTVEGTSNPNLYWYRQAAGRGLQLLFYSVGIGQISSEVPQNLSASRPQDRQFILSSKKLLLSDSGFYLCAWSVDRAGYTFGSGTRLTVV.